This T cell receptor (beta chain) was identified in a study of T cells in Graves' hyperthyroidism and ophthalmopathy (dated by TCRdb to the late 2010s). General notes on the study: Peripheral blood samples were taken at the time of initial diagnosis, prior to any treatment. TCR V-J signatures able to tell the groups apart were searched for in a discovery cohort of 95 to 100 patients, of whom more than 40 had Graves' ophthalmopathy and 57 had stable Graves' hyperthyroidism. The approximately 100 discovery patients were divided at random into training and test sets in a 7:3 ratio. The paper describes TCR Vbeta CDR3 sequencing of roughly 130 peripheral blood samples, made up of 43 ophthalmopathy patients, 70 to 75 hyperthyroidism patients and around 17 progressor patients. In six Graves' hyperthyroidism patients, the study also compared T-cell repertoires from thyroid tissue with T-cell repertoires from blood. Whether ophthalmopathy could be predicted prospectively was tested in an independent validation cohort made up of under 20 hyperthyroidism patients plus 17 patients who later progressed to ophthalmopathy. After sampling, hyperthyroidism patients received methimazole starting at 30 mg daily, and ophthalmopathy patients received high-dose intravenous methylprednisolone.

Spanning cysteine to phenylalanine, the CDR3 consists of 16 amino acids. CDR3 DNA is the only sequence kept; it has 48 bases, read in frame from the first base. Looking up the germline V gene yields CDR1 MDHEN and CDR2 SYDVKM. Trimming at the junction amounts to 5 bases on V and 3 bases on J, and the germline ends lie 20 bases apart. The TCR beta CDR3 regions were amplified from the RNA transcripts. The first round of RT-PCR for the TCR CDR3 was performed with the HTBI primer set and the Qiagen OneStep RT-PCR kit. A second multiplex PCR round built the libraries, followed by size selection and purification. The libraries were sequenced on an Illumina HiSeq2000 using paired-end 100 bp reads. On the authors' methods: SOAPnuke was used to process the raw data, throwing out any read that contained adapters or uncalled bases, had a mean Phred below 15, or lacked an exact constant-primer or identifier match. COPE v1.2.5 was used to merge the high-quality paired reads, and each unique nucleotide sequence was defined as a clonotype. MiTCR v1.1 was used to align the clonotypes against IMGT TRBV, TRBD and TRBJ reference segments. The analysis included only V-J combinations with a frequency above 0.0001, which together covered 99% to 99.2% of the repertoires. The TCS score was defined as the ratio of F50 (clonal expansion) to E x V (chaos), calculated using BLOSUM62-based TCRdist between CDR3 peptides within each V-J. Welch's t-statistics and random forest reduced fewer than 550 V-J features to 13, which were used in a naive Bayes classifier (R e1071). Using fastp trimming at Q25 and MiXCR clonotype assembly, TCRdb reanalyzed the public sequencing data and kept in-frame beta chains. Duplicate CDR3 protein sequences are folded into a single record with the most common DNA and genes. The V and J calls were not made by the authors but by TCRdb's processing. The sample data list hundreds of thousands of distinct CDR3 sequences, and around 15% of these were observed just once. The ten largest clones take up more than 3% of the sample.

In the ophthalmopathy patients, disease was moderately to severely active, with a Clinical Activity Score of 3 or more, a NOSPECS grade of 4 or more, and a duration of less than 3 months. Any patient with an uncontrolled infection, another autoimmune disease, pregnancy or lactation was excluded. Diagnoses were established on the basis of clinical symptoms, serum thyroxine and TRAb, thyroid ultrasound, and orbital computed tomography. PBMCs were separated from over 9 ml of fresh peripheral blood using Ficoll-Paque density gradient centrifugation. Total RNA was extracted with Trizol reagent, and quality was checked on an Agilent 2100 Bioanalyzer. The table lists this clonotype with many counts. The clone's antigen remains unknown. No much larger clone exists at a distance of one base, and base qualities are not known. Findings and caveats that apply to the study as a whole: During validation, the model predicted progression to ophthalmopathy a median of about 6.3 months ahead of onset, with roughly 65% sensitivity and 72.22% specificity. Ophthalmopathy was separated from stable hyperthyroidism by a 13 V-J signature model, with approximately 86% sensitivity and 81% to 82% specificity obtained in cross-validation and 80%/75% obtained in testing. Most expanded thyroid clonotypes (frequency above 0.001) were also detected in blood, suggesting blood repertoires may reflect thyroid immune responses. No statistical method was used to fix the sample size in advance, and group allocation was not hidden from the investigators.

The clonotype comes from a woman aged 40-49 years with Graves' ophthalmopathy. This receptor chain uses TRBV28 and TRBJ2-7; TRBD1 is a weak D gene call, 5 bases matching. Sequencing was performed on blood. The nucleotides read TGTGCCAGCAGTCCTCAACAGCAACAAGGGGTCTACGAGCAGTACTTC. Its protein reads: CASSPQQQQGVYEQYF.